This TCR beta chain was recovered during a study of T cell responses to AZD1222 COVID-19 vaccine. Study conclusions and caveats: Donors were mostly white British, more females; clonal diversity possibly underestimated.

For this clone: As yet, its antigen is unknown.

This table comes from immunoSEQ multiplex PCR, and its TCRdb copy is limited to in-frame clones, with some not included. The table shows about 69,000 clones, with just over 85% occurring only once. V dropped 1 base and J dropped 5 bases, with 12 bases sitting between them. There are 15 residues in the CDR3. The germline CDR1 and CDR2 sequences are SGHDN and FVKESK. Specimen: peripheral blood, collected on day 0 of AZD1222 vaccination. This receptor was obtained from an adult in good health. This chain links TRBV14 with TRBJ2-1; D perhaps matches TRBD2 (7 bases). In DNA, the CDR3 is TGTGCCAGCAGCCAAGCGGGGGGCCCGAACAATGAGCAGTTCTTC. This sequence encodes CASSQAGGPNNEQFF.